Listed here are 19 T cell receptor beta chains from one sample, sequenced in a study of vaccination effects on CD4 cells after COVID-19. Before sequencing took place, the ViraFEST assay used viral peptide pools to expand antigen-specific CD4+ T cells. At the end of more than 8 days of culture, CD4+ T cells were isolated. PCR-confirmed SARS-CoV-2 infection occurred in the person between March and December 2020. TCRdb's table, derived via immunoSEQ multiplex PCR, lists solely in-frame clones and lacks some. The sample lists 35,000 to 45,000 clones; about two thirds were seen once. Their antigens are not known. The material was CD4+ T cells from PBMCs cultured with a peptide pool, obtained before COVID-19 vaccination. The source of these receptors is a human donor who had a prior SARS-CoV-2 infection.

The genes are TRBV2 and TRBJ2-1, with TRBD1 identical over 9 bases. The germline V gene encodes CDR1 SNHLY and CDR2 FYNNEI. V shed 8 bases, J shed 9 bases, and the junction held 8 bases outside the gene matches. The CDR3 extends over 13 amino acids. CDR3 loop: CASRDREISEQFF. Written as DNA, the CDR3 is TGTGCCAGCCGGGACAGGGAGATTAGTGAGCAGTTCTTC.

The chain has TRBV11-1 and TRBJ2-4; 8 bases map to TRBD2. This CDR3 is 15 amino acids long. V shed 5 bases, J shed 1 base, and the junction held 4 bases outside the gene matches. CDR1 and CDR2 (germline): SGHAT, FQDESV (reference sequence). The CDR3 sequence is CASSPPGGAKNIQYF. The CDR3 DNA sequence: TGTGCCAGCAGCCCCCCGGGGGGGGCCAAAAACATTCAGTACTTC.

The chain uses TRBV18 and TRBJ2-7, with 11 bases fitting TRBD2. This CDR3 region has 16 residues. After removal of 3 bases from V and 0 bases from J, the junction contained 4 bases not matched to a gene. Germline assignment: CDR1 KGHSH and CDR2 LQKENI. In DNA, the CDR3 is TGTGCCAGCTCACCTAGTAGCGGGAGGGCCTCCTACGAGCAGTACTTC. Translation: CASSPSSGRASYEQYF.

Of note for this clone: One end of the junction does not line up with germline, which may come from a read error. This chain joins TRBV6-1 and TRBJ2-7; the match to TRBD2 covers 11 bases. Germline lookup yields CDR1 MNHNS and CDR2 SASEGT. The CDR3 has 15 amino acids. DNA for the CDR3: TGTGCCAGCAGTAAAGCCACTAGCGGGGGCTACGAGCAGTACTTC. Its translation: CASSKATSGGYEQYF.

In its sample, this clone was seen once. CDR3 region: CAGGLTDRGFYEQYF. The CDR3 bases are TGTGCCGGCGGGTTAACGGACAGGGGCTTCTACGAGCAGTACTTC. The rearrangement links TRBV6-5 to TRBJ2-7; TRBD1 agrees at 9 bases. V shed 11 bases, J shed 3 bases, and the junction held 14 bases outside the gene matches. Germline lookup yields CDR1 MNHEY and CDR2 SVGAGI. The CDR3 spans 15 residues.

At least ten counts were recorded for this clone. The chain joins TRBV5-4 to TRBJ2-6; D is undetermined. Per germline, CDR1 SGHNT and CDR2 YYREEE (reference sequence). The CDR3 spans 16 residues. The ends were cut back, 1 base at V and 0 bases at J, with 8 bases in the middle. CDR3 coding DNA: TGTGCCAGCAGCTTGTTAATCGGCTCTGGGGCCAACGTCCTGACTTTC. Translating it yields CASSLLIGSGANVLTF.

CDR3 residues: CASSLSIGETQYF. The DNA for the CDR3 is TGTGCCAGCAGTTTAAGTATAGGTGAGACCCAGTACTTC. The genes are TRBV27 and TRBJ2-5; D is unclear. The CDR3 is 13 amino acids. Germline CDR1 reads MNHEY; CDR2 reads SMNVEV (reference sequence). V lost 2 bases and J lost 5, with 9 bases in between.

The V gene is TRBV14, the J gene TRBJ1-3; tentative D call: TRBD1 (5 bases). Trimming left V 8 bases short and J 0 bases short, with 29 bases between. The V gene's germline CDR1 is SGHDN and CDR2 FVKESK. This CDR3 spans 20 amino acids. As DNA, the CDR3 is TGTGCCAGCCGTGTGTTGGGGAAACCGGGACGGATCTTCTCTGGAAACACCATATATTTT. It translates to CASRVLGKPGRIFSGNTIYF.

This clone showed up just a few times. CDR3 in amino acids: CASSIQGTSGPYNEQFF. The CDR3 DNA follows: TGTGCCAGTAGTATTCAGGGGACTAGCGGGCCATACAATGAGCAGTTCTTC. The chain has TRBV19 and TRBJ2-1, with 12 bases that match TRBD2. V gave up 3 bases and J gave up 4 bases; unmatched junction bases: 7. The CDR3 consists of 17 residues. The V gene's germline CDR1 is LNHDA and CDR2 SQIVND (reference sequence).

The rearrangement joins TRBV5-1 to TRBJ1-1, with 9 positions matching TRBD1. V gave up 4 bases and J gave up 3 bases; unmatched junction bases: 4. Germline V gene lookup returns CDR1 SGHRS and CDR2 YFSETQ. This CDR3 is built from 14 residues. CDR3 in DNA: TGCGCCAGCAGCCAACAGGGGGCCGACACTGAAGCTTTCTTT. It encodes CASSQQGADTEAFF.

The chain joins TRBV3-1 (or the pseudogene TRBV3-2) to TRBJ1-2; tentatively, D is TRBD1 (6 bases). CDR1 and CDR2 from the germline V gene are LGHDT and YNNKEL (reference sequence). The CDR3 has 13 amino acids. Trimming took 6 bases from V and 8 from J, leaving 16 bases between them. The CDR3 is CASRTTGAQGYTF. In nucleotides, the CDR3 is TGTGCCAGCAGAACCACGGGGGCGCAAGGCTACACCTTC.

This clone was counted only a few times. V gene TRBV9 combines with J gene TRBJ2-7, with 9 nucleotides matching TRBD2. With V trimmed by 0 bases and J by 2 bases, 3 bases remained unmatched. CDR3 length: 15 amino acids. Germline V gene sequence: CDR1 SGDLS, CDR2 YYNGEE. For the CDR3, the DNA is TGTGCCAGCAGCGTAGCGGCTAGCGGGACCTACGAGCAGTACTTC. It encodes CASSVAASGTYEQYF.

V and J are TRBV4-2 and TRBJ2-7, with TRBD1 identical over 11 bases. V dropped 3 bases and J dropped 3; count of bases not matched to a gene: 7. Germline CDR1 LGHNA, CDR2 YNFKEQ. The CDR3 contains 16 residues. The CDR3 coding sequence is TGTGCCAGCAGCCATACCACCGGGACAGGGGGCTACGAGCAGTACTTC. It yields the protein CASSHTTGTGGYEQYF.

This rearrangement joins TRBV14 to TRBJ2-3, with D perhaps matching TRBD1 or TRBD2 (5 bases each). CDR1 SGHDN and CDR2 FVKESK come from the germline V gene. CDR3 length equals 13 residues. Trimming took 3 bases from V and 13 from J, leaving 17 bases between them. Written as DNA, the CDR3 is TGTGCCAGCAGCCAGCGACTACCGGGGCGAAAGTATTTT. Translation gives CASSQRLPGRKYF.

This chain connects TRBV9 to TRBJ2-7; 10 nucleotides align to TRBD2. This CDR3 has 16 residues. Germline V gene lookup returns CDR1 SGDLS and CDR2 YYNGEE. The ends lost 0 bases at V and 6 bases at J; junction bases unmatched: 9. The CDR3 reads CASSVGSQREGLEQYF. In DNA, the CDR3 is TGTGCCAGCAGCGTAGGGTCCCAGCGGGAGGGTCTCGAGCAGTACTTC.

The chain combines TRBV10-1 with TRBJ1-2, with 8 bases fitting TRBD1. Trimming took 6 bases from V and 7 from J; bases not matched to a gene: 10. This CDR3 region has 14 residues. CDR1 and CDR2 (germline): WNHNN, SYGVQD (reference sequence). The CDR3 DNA reads as TGCGCCAGCAGAGCCCCCCACAGGGGGTTTGGCTACACCTTC. It specifies CASRAPHRGFGYTF.

The V call is TRBV6-6, the J call TRBJ2-3, with TRBD1 matching 10 bases. The CDR3 is 17 residues long. Looked up from germline, CDR1 is MNHNY and CDR2 is SVGAGI (reference sequence). V gave up 5 bases and J gave up 2 bases; unmatched junction bases: 10. CDR3 nucleotides: TGTGCCAGCAGTCTAGGGGGGACAGGGGCGACCACAGATACGCAGTATTTT. Its protein product is CASSLGGTGATTDTQYF.

The chain combines TRBV27 with TRBJ1-5; D not resolved. The CDR3 is 12 amino acids. CDR1 and CDR2 (germline): MNHEY, SMNVEV (reference sequence). V gave up 6 bases and J gave up 3 bases, with 6 bases separating them. CDR3 in DNA: TGTGCCAGCAGCCGGAACAATCAGCCCCAGCATTTT. Amino acids: CASSRNNQPQHF.

This chain joins TRBV5-1 and TRBJ1-1, with D maybe TRBD1 (5 bases). CDR3 size: 14 residues. The V end lost 4 bases, the J end lost 0 bases, and 10 bases lay between the germline ends. Germline V gene lookup returns CDR1 SGHRS and CDR2 YFSETQ. The CDR3 loop is CASSPKTVNTEAFF. The CDR3 nucleotides are TGCGCCAGCAGCCCGAAGACAGTGAACACTGAAGCTTTCTTT.